This T cell receptor beta chain appears in the sequencing data of a study of T cells in Graves' hyperthyroidism and ophthalmopathy. TCR beta CDR3 sequences were amplified from RNA transcripts. Using the HTBI primer set, a first-round RT-PCR was run on the TCR CDR3. MiXCR, run by TCRdb on the multiplex PCR reads, gives a single entry per CDR3 protein. This table has approximately 600,000 distinct CDR3 sequences, 12% to 15% appearing once. CDR3 length: 14 residues. V shed 1 base and J shed 3 bases, with 9 bases lying between them. Germline CDR1 reads LGHDT; CDR2 reads YNNKEL (reference sequence). Sequencing used blood. The chain recombines TRBV3-1 with TRBJ1-1; D unresolved. The sequence came from a woman aged 18-29 years with Graves' ophthalmopathy. CDR3 amino acids: CASSQGGRYTEAFF. CDR3 bases: TGTGCCAGCAGCCAAGGTGGGCGGTACACTGAAGCTTTCTTT.